This TCR beta chain was observed in a study of blood T cell repertoires in COVID-19. The assay was immunoSEQ multiplex PCR, and TCRdb's table has in-frame clones only and misses some. The sample lists roughly 70,000 clones, 65% to 85% occurring once. This clone came up once. The CDR3 consists of 17 residues. Looked up from germline, CDR1 is KGHSH and CDR2 is LQKENI. V gave up 6 bases and J gave up 2 bases; unmatched junction bases: 8. Patients in Seattle were enrolled during active infection, then followed longitudinally. Sequencing input: peripheral blood. V and J are TRBV18 and TRBJ2-3; 13 bases align to TRBD2. This TCR was sampled from a man aged 55 to 70 with COVID-19, enrolled during active disease. The CDR3 bases are TGTGCCAGCTCGCGCGGACTAGCGGGGGAGTCCACAGATACGCAGTATTTT. This sequence encodes CASSRGLAGESTDTQYF. Full variable domain (rest looked up from reference TRBV18 and TRBJ2-3): NAGVMQNPRHLVRRRGQEARLRCSPMKGHSHVYWYRQLPEEGLKFMVYLQKENIIDESGMPKERFSAEFPKEGPSILRIQQVVRGDSAAYFCASSRGLAGESTDTQYFGPGTRLTVL.